The 20 T cell receptor beta chains listed next were all sequenced from one sample in a study of cytomegalovirus exposure and HLA in healthy donors. 60 Vbeta and 13 Jbeta primers were used in PCR. The data were produced by immunoSEQ multiplex PCR, yet TCRdb's version contains in-frame clones alone and is incomplete. The sample shows some 150,000 clones, more than 75% of them seen only once. Sequenced material: PBMCs. These receptors were collected from a male donor in good health and CMV-seronegative.

The rearrangement links TRBV5-4 to TRBJ2-7; 7 nucleotides agree with TRBD2. V dropped 0 bases and J dropped 3; count of bases not matched to a gene: 3. Germline values: CDR1 SGHNT, CDR2 YYREEE (reference sequence). The CDR3 contains 14 residues. CDR3 sequence reads: CASSLGGGSYEQYF. Here the CDR3 DNA reads TGTGCCAGCAGCTTGGGCGGCGGGAGCTACGAGCAGTACTTC.

This clone was seen just once. This same CDR3 is encoded by further DNA sequences in the sample. Written as DNA, the CDR3 is TGCGCCAGCAGCTTTAACTACAATGAGCAGTTCTTC. Translated: CASSFNYNEQFF. This chain uses TRBV5-1 with TRBJ2-1; D is ambiguous. The CDR3 loop spans 12 amino acids. The germline CDR1 and CDR2 sequences are SGHRS and YFSETQ. V was clipped by 2 bases and J by 3 bases, with 3 bases between them.

This sequence joins TRBV6-5 and TRBJ2-2; 9 bases agree with TRBD1. Germline loops: CDR1 MNHEY, CDR2 SVGAGI. The CDR3 runs to 15 residues. CDR3 loop: CADGERDRDTGELFF. The CDR3 DNA reads TGTGCGGACGGCGAGCGGGACAGGGACACCGGGGAGCTGTTTTTT.

This clone was observed a handful of times. V is TRBV4-1 and J is TRBJ2-7, with a possible D match to TRBD2 (6 bases). This CDR3 is built from 15 residues. CDR1 and CDR2 from the germline V gene are MGHRA and YSYEKL. The V end was cut by 4 bases, the J end by 5 bases, with 18 bases between. The CDR3 DNA is TGCGCCAGCAGCCGGCCGGGACGGGGACTGGACGAGCAGTACTTC. Protein product: CASSRPGRGLDEQYF.

In nucleotides, the CDR3 is TGTGCCAGCAGCCCACCGGGGAAGGAGAACACCGGGGAGCTGTTTTTT. Its translation: CASSPPGKENTGELFF. The chain recombines TRBV7-2 with TRBJ2-2; tentative D call: TRBD2 (5 bases). CDR3 size: 16 residues. Germline CDR1 is SGHTA and CDR2 is FQGNSA. The V end was cut by 5 bases, the J end by 1 base, with 14 bases between.

The CDR3 protein is CASSLTGRTEAFF. The CDR3 DNA reads as TGTGCCAGCAGCCTGACAGGGCGCACTGAAGCTTTCTTT. The gene calls are TRBV7-2 and TRBJ1-1; TRBD1 matches at 7 bases. V gave up 5 bases and J gave up 4 bases; unmatched junction bases: 4. The germline V gene encodes CDR1 SGHTA and CDR2 FQGNSA. CDR3 length equals 13 residues.

The V gene is TRBV5-5, the J gene TRBJ1-2, with 8 bases lining up with TRBD1. With 0 bases clipped from V and 4 bases from J, the junction kept 5 bases outside the gene matches. Germline V gene data show CDR1 as SGHKS and CDR2 as YYEKEE (reference sequence). The CDR3 contains 15 residues. CDR3 in DNA: TGTGCCAGCAGCTTGGTGCAGGGGGCTGTCTATGGCTACACCTTC. Residues: CASSLVQGAVYGYTF.

This sequence joins TRBV27 and TRBJ2-1, with 8 bases identical to TRBD2. There are 15 residues in the CDR3. V lost 7 bases, J lost 9 bases, and 14 bases stayed unmatched. Per germline, CDR1 MNHEY and CDR2 SMNVEV (reference sequence). The chain's CDR3 is CASNRGGLYLGEQFF. The CDR3 DNA sequence: TGTGCCAGCAACCGGGGGGGGCTCTATCTAGGTGAGCAGTTCTTC.

The V call is TRBV23-1, the J call TRBJ1-3; D not certain. TRBV23-1 is designated an ORF whose function remains uncertain. The germline V and J ends were trimmed by 2 bases and 2 bases, with 4 bases remaining between them. This CDR3 region has 13 residues. The CDR3 DNA sequence: TGCGCCAGCAGTCAAGAGGCTGGAAACACCATATATTTT. As protein: CASSQEAGNTIYF.

The chain links TRBV29-1 to TRBJ2-3, with 8 bases lining up with TRBD2. After removal of 4 bases from V and 3 bases from J, the junction contained 3 bases not matched to a gene. CDR1 is SQVTM and CDR2 is ANQGSEA in the germline V gene. The CDR3 contains 13 residues. The CDR3 spells CSVGAGGTDTQYF. CDR3 sequence (DNA): TGCAGCGTTGGGGCGGGGGGAACAGATACGCAGTATTTT.

This chain joins TRBV27 and TRBJ1-5; TRBD1 agrees at 7 bases. V lost 5 bases and J lost 2; bases outside the gene matches: 6. The CDR3 runs 15 residues. Germline values: CDR1 MNHEY, CDR2 SMNVEV (reference sequence). CDR3 amino acids: CASSRQGRGNQPQHF. CDR3 nucleotide sequence: TGTGCCAGCAGTCGACAGGGTAGGGGCAATCAGCCCCAGCATTTT.

This rearrangement joins TRBV6-6 to TRBJ1-5, with 7 bases aligning to TRBD1. Unmatched junction bases numbered 4, after V lost 4 bases and J lost 7 bases. The V gene's germline CDR1 is MNHNY and CDR2 SVGAGI (reference sequence). CDR3 length: 13 residues. In nucleotides, the CDR3 is TGTGCCAGCAGTTTCGACAGGGAACAGCCCCAGCATTTT. It is translated as CASSFDREQPQHF.

This chain uses TRBV18 with TRBJ1-1; D possibly corresponds to TRBD1 (5 bases). V lost 1 base, J lost 4 bases, and 13 bases lay in between. There are 15 residues in the CDR3. CDR1 and CDR2 from the germline V gene are KGHSH and LQKENI. The DNA of the CDR3 is TGTGCCAGCTCACCACTGGGGGGAGGAAGCACTGAAGCTTTCTTT. It codes for CASSPLGGGSTEAFF.

V is TRBV5-5 and J is TRBJ1-2, with 7 bases aligning to TRBD1. Germline loops: CDR1 SGHKS, CDR2 YYEKEE (reference sequence). The ends lost 0 bases at V and 2 bases at J; junction bases unmatched: 4. The CDR3 extends over 15 amino acids. CDR3: CASSLGRTGNYGYTF. The CDR3 region has the DNA TGTGCCAGCAGCTTGGGGAGGACAGGAAACTATGGCTACACCTTC.

The chain combines TRBV30 with TRBJ1-1, with a possible D match to TRBD1 (5 bases). Germline CDR1 GTSNPN, CDR2 SVGIG (reference sequence). Deletions cut 3 bases from V and 0 bases from J, with 8 bases between. This CDR3 has 13 residues. The DNA of the CDR3 is TGTGCCTGGAGCCGGGGGATGAACACTGAAGCTTTCTTT. Its protein product is CAWSRGMNTEAFF.

The CDR3 reads CASSQDDSRNTEAFF. The CDR3 DNA reads TGTGCCAGCAGCCAAGACGACTCCAGGAACACTGAAGCTTTCTTT. J is TRBJ1-1 and V is TRBV14; D gene unclear. Germline V gene data show CDR1 as SGHDN and CDR2 as FVKESK. V was pared by 0 bases and J by 1 base, with 9 bases between. The CDR3 is made up of 15 amino acids.

V is TRBV7-9 and J is TRBJ2-7, with TRBD1 identical over 11 bases. The junction had 10 bases not matched to a gene; V was cut back by 5 bases and J by 7 bases. Looked up from germline, CDR1 is SEHNR and CDR2 is FQNEAQ (reference sequence). This CDR3 has 15 residues. The CDR3 DNA is TGTGCCAGCAGCGGACGGGACAGGGGGGTAGGGGAGCAGTACTTC. It specifies CASSGRDRGVGEQYF.

On this clone itself: In the same sample, other DNA sequences code for this CDR3. The gene calls are TRBV4-1 and TRBJ1-3; no clear D. Germline V gives CDR1 MGHRA, CDR2 YSYEKL. V shed 8 bases and J shed 4 bases, with 15 bases lying between them. The CDR3 is 14 amino acids. CDR3 in DNA: TGCGCCAGCCAATATGACACGTACGGAAACACCATATATTTT. This gives the protein CASQYDTYGNTIYF.

There are a few counts of this clone. The chain has TRBV28 and TRBJ2-7; 8 bases align to TRBD2. Trimming removed 7 bases from V and 0 bases from J; junction bases left unmatched: 2. The CDR3 runs to 13 residues. CDR1 and CDR2 (germline): MDHEN, SYDVKM. The CDR3 region is CASTSGSSYEQYF. For the CDR3, the DNA is TGTGCCAGCACCAGCGGGAGCTCCTACGAGCAGTACTTC.

V usage is TRBV6-5 and J usage is TRBJ2-1; 7 bases are shared with TRBD1. V lost 4 bases, J lost 14 bases, and 11 bases stayed unmatched. Germline values: CDR1 MNHEY, CDR2 SVGAGI. The CDR3 consists of 13 residues. The CDR3 is CASSSFWETGKFF. For the CDR3, the DNA is TGTGCCAGCAGTTCTTTTTGGGAGACAGGGAAGTTCTTC.